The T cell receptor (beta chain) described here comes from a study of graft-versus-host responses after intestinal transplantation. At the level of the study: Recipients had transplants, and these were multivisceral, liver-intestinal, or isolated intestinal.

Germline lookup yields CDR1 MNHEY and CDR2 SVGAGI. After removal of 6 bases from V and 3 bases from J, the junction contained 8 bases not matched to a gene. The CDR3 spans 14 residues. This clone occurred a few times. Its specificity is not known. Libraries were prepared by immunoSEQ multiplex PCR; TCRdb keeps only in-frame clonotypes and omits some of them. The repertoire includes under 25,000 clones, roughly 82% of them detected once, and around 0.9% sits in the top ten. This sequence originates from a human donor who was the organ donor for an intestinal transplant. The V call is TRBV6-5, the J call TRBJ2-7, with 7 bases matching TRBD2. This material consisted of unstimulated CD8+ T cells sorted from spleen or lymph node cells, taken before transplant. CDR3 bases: TGTGCCAGCAGCCGGGGTATAGCGGGCTACGAGCAGTACTTC. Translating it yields CASSRGIAGYEQYF.